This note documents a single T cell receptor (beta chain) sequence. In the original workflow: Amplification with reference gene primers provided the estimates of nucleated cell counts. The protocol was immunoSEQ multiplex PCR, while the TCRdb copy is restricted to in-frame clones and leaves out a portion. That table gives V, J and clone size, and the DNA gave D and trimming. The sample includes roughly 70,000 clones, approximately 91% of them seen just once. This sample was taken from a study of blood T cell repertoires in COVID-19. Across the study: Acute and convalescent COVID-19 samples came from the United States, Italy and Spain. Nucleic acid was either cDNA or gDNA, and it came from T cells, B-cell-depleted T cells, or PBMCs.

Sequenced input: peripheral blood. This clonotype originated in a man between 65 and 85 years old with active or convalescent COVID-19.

CDR3 protein: CASSQDWQERNTIYF. In DNA, the CDR3 is TGTGCCAGCAGCCAAGATTGGCAGGAAAGAAACACCATATATTTT. The chain employs TRBV3-1 (or the pseudogene TRBV3-2) and TRBJ1-3, with D uncertain. V lost 0 bases to trimming and J lost 5 bases, with 11 bases between them. CDR1 is LGHDT, CDR2 YNNKEL, per germline (reference sequence). This CDR3 is 15 amino acids long.